This T cell receptor beta chain was recorded in a study of control samples from healthy donors and cancer patients. TCRdb keeps only in-frame clones here, not all; method: immunoSEQ multiplex PCR. The sample has approximately 84,000 clones, approximately 82% seen once. This CDR3 has 13 amino acids. In germline, CDR1 is MNHEY, CDR2 SMNVEV (reference sequence). After removal of 4 bases from V and 4 bases from J, the junction contained 1 base not matched to a gene. The chain is built from TRBV27 and TRBJ2-7; 10 bases line up with TRBD1. The clonotype originates from a woman aged 60 to 75 in good health. Sequencing was carried out using blood. CDR3 residues: CASSSGQGYEQYF. CDR3 coding DNA: TGTGCCAGCAGTTCGGGACAGGGGTACGAGCAGTACTTC.